This TCR beta chain was identified in a study of sequential checkpoint blockade in melanoma. The overall study: After both sequences, patients received maintenance nivolumab.

This clone occurred once. Germline CDR1 is LGHNA and CDR2 is YSLEER. CDR3 size: 16 residues. Trimming left V 0 bases short and J 2 bases short, with 11 bases between. Method: immunoSEQ multiplex PCR; TCRdb's copy keeps in-frame clones and lacks some. The sample carries 27,000 or so clones, over 60% recorded once. Noted treatment: randomized to nivolumab then ipilimumab (arm A) or the reverse (arm B). This chain connects TRBV4-3 to TRBJ2-1, with D tentatively TRBD2 (7 bases). The sample in question was CD8+ T cells sorted from blood (inferred from file names), obtained from a patient given nivolumab and ipilimumab in sequence. The clonotype was recovered from a human donor with melanoma. The CDR3 DNA reads TGCGCCAGCAGCCAAGATGGCGGGGGCGCCTACAATGAGCAGTTCTTC. This gives the protein CASSQDGGGAYNEQFF.